This TCR beta chain was captured in a study of blood T cell repertoires in COVID-19. The overall study: Material from acute and convalescent COVID-19 was sourced from the United States, Italy and Spain. PBMCs, B-cell-depleted T cells, or T cells were the source of the cDNA or gDNA that made up the material.

Germline V CDR1 and CDR2: MNHEY, SVGAGI. V gave up 10 bases and J gave up 8 bases; unmatched junction bases: 14. The CDR3 is made up of 15 amino acids. The assay was immunoSEQ multiplex PCR, and TCRdb's table has in-frame clones only and misses some. This table holds under 250,000 clones, 80% to 90% found once. Source material: peripheral blood. The chain links TRBV6-5 to TRBJ1-4; 9 bases agree with TRBD1. This clonotype was obtained from a woman aged 55-70 years who had recovered from COVID-19. The CDR3 DNA follows: TGTGCCACCAAAGATTCCGGGACAGGGCGGGAAAAACTGTTTTTT. It codes for CATKDSGTGREKLFF.